The 21 T cell receptor beta chains presented below share a single source sample, sequenced in a study of blood T cell repertoires in COVID-19. Repertoires were generated with immunoSEQ multiplex PCR, while TCRdb's copy carries only in-frame clones and drops some. Seen here are fewer than 300,000 clones, approximately 87% observed once, and the top ten hold approximately 12%. Sequenced sample: peripheral blood. Receptors originate from a woman in her 30s with COVID-19, enrolled during active disease.

The chain links TRBV5-1 to TRBJ2-7; D is unclear. The CDR3 runs 13 residues. V was cut by 4 bases and J by 0 bases, with 8 bases left in between. In germline, CDR1 is SGHRS, CDR2 YFSETQ. The CDR3 bases are TGCGCCAGCAGCCAGTGGAGCTCCTACGAGCAGTACTTC. It translates to CASSQWSSYEQYF.

V gene TRBV19 combines with J gene TRBJ2-7; 8 bases are a match to TRBD1. This CDR3 contains 15 residues. Germline assignment: CDR1 LNHDA and CDR2 SQIVND (reference sequence). J lost 4 bases, V lost 3 bases, and 8 bases had no gene match. The CDR3 here is CASSIGPGQEYEQYF. The CDR3 region has the DNA TGTGCCAGTAGTATCGGACCGGGACAGGAGTACGAGCAGTACTTC.

The genes are TRBV19 and TRBJ2-2; the D gene is possibly TRBD1 (6 bases). The V end lost 7 bases, the J end lost 4 bases, and 22 bases lay between the germline ends. Germline CDR1 reads LNHDA; CDR2 reads SQIVND (reference sequence). The CDR3 extends over 17 amino acids. CDR3 nucleotides: TGTGCCAGTACCAGTAACAGGGTAATGAGGCGCACCGGGGAGCTGTTTTTT. It codes for CASTSNRVMRRTGELFF. Complete variable domain (other parts from reference TRBV19 and TRBJ2-2): DGGITQSPKYLFRKEGQNVTLSCEQNLNHDAMYWYRQDPGQGLRLIYYSQIVNDFQKGDIAEGYSVSREKKESFPLTVTSAQKNPTAFYLCASTSNRVMRRTGELFFGEGSRLTVL.

This chain connects TRBV11-3 to TRBJ2-1; D perhaps matches TRBD1 (6 bases). In germline, CDR1 is SGHNT, CDR2 YENEEA. CDR3 size: 13 residues. Trimming left V 5 bases short and J 10 bases short, with 15 bases between. CDR3 sequence: CASSPFVTGEQFF. CDR3 in DNA: TGTGCCAGCAGCCCCTTTGTGACAGGCGAGCAGTTCTTC.

The J gene is TRBJ2-1, the V gene TRBV4-1; 7 bases match TRBD1. V lost 4 bases and J lost 5; bases outside the gene matches: 5. The CDR3 is 14 residues long. CDR1 and CDR2 from the germline V gene are MGHRA and YSYEKL. CDR3 sequence reads: CASSLQGVNNEQFF. The CDR3 DNA follows: TGCGCCAGCAGCCTCCAGGGGGTGAACAATGAGCAGTTCTTC.

This chain uses TRBV14 with TRBJ2-1; TRBD1 agrees at 7 bases. This CDR3 has 12 amino acids. The germline V gene has CDR1 SGHDN and CDR2 FVKESK. V trimming: 6 bases; J trimming: 9 bases; junction bases outside the gene matches: 5. CDR3 amino acids: CASSVGGLEQFF. CDR3 sequence (DNA): TGTGCCAGCAGTGTAGGGGGCCTTGAGCAGTTCTTC.

This sequence joins TRBV3-1 (or the pseudogene TRBV3-2) and TRBJ2-1, with TRBD2 as a possible D gene (5 bases). V lost 0 bases and J lost 15, with 15 bases in between. CDR3 size: 13 residues. Germline V gene sequence: CDR1 LGHDT, CDR2 YNNKEL (reference sequence). The CDR3 loop is CASSQDREGKGFF. In nucleotides, the CDR3 is TGTGCCAGCAGCCAAGATCGGGAAGGAAAGGGGTTCTTC.

J is TRBJ1-1 and V is TRBV14; unclear D gene. The CDR3 consists of 13 residues. V lost 7 bases, J lost 1 base, and 10 bases lay in between. The germline V gene encodes CDR1 SGHDN and CDR2 FVKESK. The CDR3: CASTPSWNTEAFF. CDR3 nucleotides: TGTGCCAGCACCCCAAGCTGGAACACTGAAGCTTTCTTT.

The CDR3 here is CASGLSGLEETQYF. CDR3 DNA sequence: TGTGCTAGTGGTCTGAGTGGTTTAGAAGAGACCCAGTACTTC. The genes are TRBV12-5 and TRBJ2-5; unclear D gene. Germline V gene data show CDR1 as LGHNT and CDR2 as FRNRAP. This CDR3 contains 14 residues. V was cut by 5 bases and J by 3 bases, with 13 bases left in between.

This clone was counted once. V gene TRBV19 combines with J gene TRBJ2-3; D gene uncertain. The CDR3 is 15 residues long. The germline CDR1 and CDR2 sequences are LNHDA and SQIVND (reference sequence). The V end lost 9 bases, the J end lost 2 bases, and 18 bases lay between the germline ends. The CDR3 reads CASIIYPGVTDTQYF. CDR3 DNA sequence: TGTGCCAGCATAATTTATCCAGGTGTCACAGATACGCAGTATTTT.

This clone was seen only a few times. The chain recombines TRBV27 with TRBJ1-6, with D possibly TRBD1 on 5 matching bases. Per germline, CDR1 MNHEY and CDR2 SMNVEV (reference sequence). V lost 5 bases and J 10 bases, leaving 15 bases between the germline ends. The CDR3 is made up of 14 amino acids. The DNA of the CDR3 is TGTGCCAGCAGTACGACTTGGGGGAGGTCACCCCTCCACTTT. Amino acids: CASSTTWGRSPLHF.

This clone was seen only a few times. The chain carries TRBV3-1 (or the pseudogene TRBV3-2) and TRBJ1-1; 8 positions match TRBD1. This CDR3 spans 14 amino acids. The V gene's germline CDR1 is LGHDT and CDR2 YNNKEL (reference sequence). Trimming took 6 bases from V and 3 from J; bases not matched to a gene: 6. The CDR3 loop reads CASSLLQGDTEAFF. For the CDR3, the DNA is TGTGCCAGCAGTCTATTACAGGGGGACACTGAAGCTTTCTTT.

This clone appeared once. The V call is TRBV27, the J call TRBJ1-1; TRBD1 matches 8 bases. The CDR3 spans 16 residues. J was trimmed by 5 bases and V by 6 bases; bases with no gene match: 14. Per the germline V gene, CDR1 is MNHEY and CDR2 is SMNVEV (reference sequence). The CDR3 nucleotides are TGTGCCAGCAGACCTATGCAGGGGGCGCGAGAAACTGAAGCTTTCTTT. Its protein product is CASRPMQGARETEAFF.

This chain links TRBV4-1 with TRBJ1-2; no reliable D call. Deletions cut 2 bases from V and 3 bases from J, with 10 bases between. Germline V gives CDR1 MGHRA, CDR2 YSYEKL. The length of the CDR3 is 14 residues. CDR3 in amino acids: CASSQTVAYYGYTF. The DNA for the CDR3 is TGCGCCAGCAGCCAAACAGTCGCATACTATGGCTACACCTTC.

In its sample, this clone was seen a few times. V gene TRBV20-1 combines with J gene TRBJ1-1; D gene unclear. Per germline, CDR1 DFQATT and CDR2 SNEGSKA (reference sequence). Trimming took 6 bases from V and 4 from J, leaving 6 bases between them. This CDR3 comprises 10 residues. The CDR3 DNA follows: TGCAGTGCCCCCCTCACTGAAGCTTTCTTT. Encoded protein: CSAPLTEAFF.

The rearrangement links TRBV7-6 to TRBJ2-3, with D possibly TRBD2 on 5 matching bases. The V gene's germline CDR1 is SGHVS and CDR2 FNYEAQ. CDR3 size: 14 residues. V lost 3 bases and J lost 5, with 12 bases in between. Here the CDR3 reads CASSLVRGKDTQYF. The CDR3 DNA follows: TGTGCCAGCAGCTTGGTAAGAGGGAAAGATACGCAGTATTTT. The full variable domain, rest sourced from reference TRBV7-6 and TRBJ2-3, is GAGVSQSPRYKVTKRGQDVALRCDPISGHVSLYWYRQALGQGPEFLTYFNYEAQQDKSGLPNDRFSAERPEGSISTLTIQRTEQRDSAMYRCASSLVRGKDTQYFGPGTRLTVL.

This chain links TRBV4-2 with TRBJ2-7; 11 bases fit TRBD2. The CDR3 contains 17 residues. Germline assignment: CDR1 LGHNA and CDR2 YNFKEQ. Trimming removed 0 bases from V and 4 bases from J; junction bases left unmatched: 8. CDR3 sequence: CASSQDDISGGAYEQYF. CDR3 bases: TGTGCCAGCAGCCAAGATGATATTAGCGGGGGGGCTTACGAGCAGTACTTC.

The chain joins TRBV9 to TRBJ2-7; possible D gene TRBD1, 6 bases. V was trimmed by 0 bases and J by 3 bases, leaving 13 bases between them. This CDR3 is 15 amino acids long. The V gene's germline CDR1 is SGDLS and CDR2 YYNGEE. The CDR3 is CASSVGNGGGYEQYF. The DNA of the CDR3 is TGTGCCAGCAGCGTAGGTAATGGGGGCGGCTACGAGCAGTACTTC. The variable domain in full, with the rest retrieved from reference TRBV9 and TRBJ2-7, is DSGVTQTPKHLITATGQRVTLRCSPRSGDLSVYWYQQSLDQGLQFLIQYYNGEERAKGNILERFSAQQFPDLHSELNLSSLELGDSALYFCASSVGNGGGYEQYFGPGTRLTVT.

The chain is built from TRBV11-3 and TRBJ2-3; 13 bases align to TRBD2. Trimming cost V 5 bases and J 5 bases; bases outside gene matches: 7. The CDR3 totals 16 residues. Germline V gives CDR1 SGHNT, CDR2 YENEEA. The chain's CDR3 is CASSKGLAGSEDTQYF. The CDR3 DNA is TGTGCCAGCAGCAAGGGACTAGCGGGGAGTGAAGATACGCAGTATTTT. The full variable domain, in which reference TRBV11-3 and TRBJ2-3 provide the parts outside the CDR3, is EAGVVQSPRYKIIEKKQPVAFWCNPISGHNTLYWYLQNLGQGPELLIRYENEEAVDDSQLPKDRFSAERLKGVDSTLKIQPAELGDSAVYLCASSKGLAGSEDTQYFGPGTRLTVL.

This chain connects TRBV7-9 to TRBJ2-5; D is possibly TRBD1 (7 bases). Trimming took off 11 bases at V and 3 bases at J, with 13 bases between the two ends. Germline loops: CDR1 SEHNR, CDR2 FQNEAQ (reference sequence). The CDR3 loop spans 12 amino acids. Here the CDR3 reads CAAGTAKETQYF. Written as DNA, the CDR3 is TGTGCCGCGGGGACAGCTAAAGAGACCCAGTACTTC.

The chain links TRBV19 to TRBJ1-2; TRBD1 might be the D (6 bases). The germline gives CDR1 LNHDA, CDR2 SQIVND (reference sequence). Trimming shortened V by 6 bases and J by 4 bases, and 15 bases separated the two germline ends. The CDR3 runs 14 residues. This chain's CDR3 is CASRNTGRGYGYTF. The CDR3, as DNA: TGTGCCAGTAGAAATACAGGGAGAGGCTATGGCTACACCTTC.